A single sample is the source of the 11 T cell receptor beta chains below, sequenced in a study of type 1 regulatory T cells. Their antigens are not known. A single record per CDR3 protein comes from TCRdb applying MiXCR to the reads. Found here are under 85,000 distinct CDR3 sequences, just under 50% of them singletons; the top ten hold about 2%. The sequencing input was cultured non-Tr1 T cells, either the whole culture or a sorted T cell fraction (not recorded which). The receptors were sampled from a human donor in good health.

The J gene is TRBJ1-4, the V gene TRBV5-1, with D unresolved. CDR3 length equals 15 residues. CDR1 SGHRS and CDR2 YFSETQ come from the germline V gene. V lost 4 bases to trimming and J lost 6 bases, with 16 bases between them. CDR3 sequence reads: CASSLMPQTDEKLFF. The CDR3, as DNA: TGCGCCAGCAGCCTCATGCCCCAAACGGATGAAAAACTGTTTTTT.

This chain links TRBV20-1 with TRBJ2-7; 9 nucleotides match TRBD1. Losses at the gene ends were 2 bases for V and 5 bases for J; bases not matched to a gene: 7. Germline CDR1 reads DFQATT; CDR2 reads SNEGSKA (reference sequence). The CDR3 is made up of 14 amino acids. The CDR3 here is CSARPTGGLNEQYF. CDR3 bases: TGCAGTGCTAGACCTACAGGGGGCCTCAACGAGCAGTACTTC.

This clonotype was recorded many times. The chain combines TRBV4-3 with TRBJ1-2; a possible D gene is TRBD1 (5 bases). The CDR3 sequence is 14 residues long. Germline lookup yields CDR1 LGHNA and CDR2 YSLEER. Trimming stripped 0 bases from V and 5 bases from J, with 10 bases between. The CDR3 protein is CASSQEQGSYGYTF. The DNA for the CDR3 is TGCGCCAGCAGCCAAGAGCAGGGTAGTTATGGCTACACCTTC.

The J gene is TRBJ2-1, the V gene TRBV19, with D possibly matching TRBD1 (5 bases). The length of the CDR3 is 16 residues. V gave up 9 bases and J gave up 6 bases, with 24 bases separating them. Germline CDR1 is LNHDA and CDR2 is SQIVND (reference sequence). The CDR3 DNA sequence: TGTGCCAGCTTTAATTTTTGGGGCCCACCACCCAATGAGCAGTTCTTC. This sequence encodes CASFNFWGPPPNEQFF.

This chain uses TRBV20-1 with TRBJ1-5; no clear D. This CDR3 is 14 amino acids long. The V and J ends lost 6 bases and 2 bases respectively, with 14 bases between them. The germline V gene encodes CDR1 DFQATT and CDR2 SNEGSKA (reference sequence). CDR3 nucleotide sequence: TGCAGTGCCGTCCCTCCCGAGGGCAATCAGCCCCAGCATTTT. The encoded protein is CSAVPPEGNQPQHF.

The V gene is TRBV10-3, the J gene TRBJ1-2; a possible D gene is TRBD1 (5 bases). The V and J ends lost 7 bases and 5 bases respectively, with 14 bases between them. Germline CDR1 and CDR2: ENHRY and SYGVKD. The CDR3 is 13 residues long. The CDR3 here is CAIMREQEYGYTF. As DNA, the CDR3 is TGTGCCATCATGAGGGAACAGGAGTATGGCTACACCTTC.

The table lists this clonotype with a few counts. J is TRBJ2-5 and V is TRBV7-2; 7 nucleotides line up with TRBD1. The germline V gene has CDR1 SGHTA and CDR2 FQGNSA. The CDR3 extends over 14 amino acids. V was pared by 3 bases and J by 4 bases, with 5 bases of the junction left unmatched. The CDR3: CASSFGTVRETQYF. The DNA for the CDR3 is TGTGCCAGCAGCTTCGGGACAGTTCGAGAGACCCAGTACTTC.

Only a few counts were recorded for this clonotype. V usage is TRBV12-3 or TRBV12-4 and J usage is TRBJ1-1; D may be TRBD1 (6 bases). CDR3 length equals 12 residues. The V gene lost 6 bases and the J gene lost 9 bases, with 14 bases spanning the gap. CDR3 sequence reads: CASSPTWGQAFF. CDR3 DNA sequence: TGTGCCAGCAGCCCGACCTGGGGGCAAGCTTTCTTT.

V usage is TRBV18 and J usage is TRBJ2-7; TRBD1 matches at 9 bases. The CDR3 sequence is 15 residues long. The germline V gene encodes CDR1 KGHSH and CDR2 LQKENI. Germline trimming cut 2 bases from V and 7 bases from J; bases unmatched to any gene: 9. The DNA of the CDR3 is TGTGCCAGCTCACCATCCAGGGACAGGGTCGGGGAGCAGTACTTC. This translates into CASSPSRDRVGEQYF.

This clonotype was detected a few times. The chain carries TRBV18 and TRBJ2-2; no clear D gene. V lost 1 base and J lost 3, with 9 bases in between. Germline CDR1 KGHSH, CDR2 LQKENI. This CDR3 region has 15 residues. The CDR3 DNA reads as TGTGCCAGCTCACCACGGGCCAGCGACACCGGGGAGCTGTTTTTT. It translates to CASSPRASDTGELFF.

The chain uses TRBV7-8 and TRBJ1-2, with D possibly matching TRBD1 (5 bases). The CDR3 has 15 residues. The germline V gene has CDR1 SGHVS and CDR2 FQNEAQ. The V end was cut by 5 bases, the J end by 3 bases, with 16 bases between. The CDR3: CASSPAWDRDYGYTF. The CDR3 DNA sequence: TGTGCCAGCAGCCCTGCTTGGGACCGTGACTATGGCTACACCTTC.